This T cell receptor beta chain was captured in a study of blood T cell repertoires in COVID-19. Germline V gene data show CDR1 as MNHEY and CDR2 as SMNVEV (reference sequence). V was cut by 5 bases and J by 5 bases, with 10 bases left in between. CDR3 length: 12 amino acids. This table comes from immunoSEQ multiplex PCR, and its TCRdb copy is limited to in-frame clones, with some not included. Of about 210,000 clones listed, 85% are singletons. Sequenced input: PBMCs or T cells enriched from blood (not recorded which). The sequence derives from a man aged 35 to 55 who had recovered from COVID-19. This chain uses TRBV27 with TRBJ2-7, with a tentative D call TRBD2 (5 bases). The DNA of the CDR3 is TGTGCCAGCAGTCTAGTCGGGGACGAGCAGTACTTC. Amino acid sequence: CASSLVGDEQYF.